These 19 T cell receptor beta chains were all obtained from the same sample, sequenced in a study of CD4 T cells in relation to SARS-CoV-2 and coronaviruses. Before the COVID-19 pandemic, during about 2010-2018, CD4+ T cells were taken from unexposed donors. The protocol was immunoSEQ multiplex PCR, while the TCRdb copy is restricted to in-frame clones and leaves out a portion. This sample carries about 68,000 clones, over 90% of them seen once, and the ten largest clones take around 0.23%. The sequenced material came from naive CD4+ T cells from PBMCs. Subset defined: naive CD4+ T cells isolated by negative enrichment. The receptors stem from a human donor in good health.

The CDR3 DNA follows: TGCGCCAGCAGCTCACTAGCGGGGGTTGGCACAGATACGCAGTATTTT. It translates to CASSSLAGVGTDTQYF. The J gene is TRBJ2-3, the V gene TRBV5-1, with 11 bases matching TRBD2. This CDR3 comprises 16 residues. V lost 3 bases to trimming and J lost 1 base; unmatched junction nucleotides: 4. CDR1 SGHRS and CDR2 YFSETQ come from the germline V gene. The whole variable domain, remainder taken from reference TRBV5-1 and TRBJ2-3, is KAGVTQTPRYLIKTRGQQVTLSCSPISGHRSVSWYQQTPGQGLQFLFEYFSETQRNKGNFPGRFSGRQFSNSRSEMNVSTLELGDSALYLCASSSLAGVGTDTQYFGPGTRLTVL.

This chain links TRBV14 with TRBJ2-2; no clear D gene. Germline CDR1 reads SGHDN; CDR2 reads FVKESK. The CDR3 contains 16 residues. V dropped 6 bases and J dropped 5 bases, with 19 bases sitting between them. The CDR3 protein is CASSPTSDLNTGELFF. CDR3 sequence (DNA): TGTGCCAGCAGTCCAACCAGTGACTTGAATACCGGGGAGCTGTTTTTT.

The V and J genes are TRBV6-1 and TRBJ1-4, with a weak D call TRBD1 (6 bases). The CDR3 sequence is 15 residues long. Germline V gives CDR1 MNHNS, CDR2 SASEGT. The V end was cut by 0 bases, the J end by 8 bases, with 13 bases between. The CDR3 loop reads CASSEAFLGGEKLFF. The CDR3 bases are TGTGCCAGCAGTGAAGCATTCTTAGGGGGGGAAAAACTGTTTTTT.

The genes are TRBV7-2 and TRBJ1-6, with D possibly matching TRBD1 (6 bases). The CDR3 sequence is 15 residues long. With 6 bases removed from V and 7 bases from J, the gap between germline ends came to 16 bases. Germline assignment: CDR1 SGHTA and CDR2 FQGNSA. CDR3 in amino acids: CASRLTGQWNSPLHF. CDR3 DNA: TGTGCCAGCAGATTGACGGGACAATGGAATTCACCCCTCCACTTT.

The J gene is TRBJ2-1, the V gene TRBV7-3, with 7 bases aligning to TRBD2. V was clipped by 5 bases and J by 6 bases; unmatched bases: 10. Germline lookup yields CDR1 SGHTA and CDR2 FQGTGA. This CDR3 region has 15 residues. The CDR3 spells CASSLQAGMGNEQFF. CDR3 coding DNA: TGTGCCAGCAGCCTTCAAGCGGGAATGGGCAATGAGCAGTTCTTC.

V is TRBV30 and J is TRBJ1-5; D uncertain. V was pared by 0 bases and J by 4 bases, with 7 bases between. CDR1 and CDR2 from the germline V gene are GTSNPN and SVGIG (reference sequence). The CDR3 is made up of 13 amino acids. The CDR3 protein is CAWSVLSNQPQHF. The DNA of the CDR3 is TGTGCCTGGAGTGTACTGTCTAATCAGCCCCAGCATTTT.

The rearrangement uses TRBV5-1 and TRBJ1-1; 9 positions match TRBD1. Losses at the gene ends were 4 bases for V and 4 bases for J; bases not matched to a gene: 5. CDR3 size: 14 residues. From germline, CDR1 is SGHRS and CDR2 YFSETQ. CDR3 protein: CASSGQTGGTEAFF. The CDR3 coding sequence is TGCGCCAGCAGCGGTCAGACAGGGGGCACTGAAGCTTTCTTT.

The chain couples TRBV6-5 to TRBJ1-5; possibly TRBD1 for D (5 bases). V dropped 7 bases and J dropped 4 bases, with 11 bases sitting between them. The CDR3 runs 13 residues. Germline CDR1 is MNHEY and CDR2 is SVGAGI. CDR3 nucleotide sequence: TGTGCCAGCATGTGGGGGAGGAATCAGCCCCAGCATTTT. Translated: CASMWGRNQPQHF.

The V call is TRBV24-1, the J call TRBJ2-5; 11 positions match TRBD2. Germline CDR1 is KGHDR and CDR2 is SFDVKD. V shed 10 bases and J 1 base; nucleotides not matched to a gene: 1. The CDR3 runs 13 residues. Here the CDR3 reads CATGLAGQETQYF. CDR3 DNA: TGTGCCACTGGACTAGCGGGCCAAGAGACCCAGTACTTC.

The V and J genes are TRBV6-2 or TRBV6-3 and TRBJ1-2; D is possibly TRBD1 (5 bases). Between the trimmed V and J ends, which lost 6 bases and 2 bases, there was a span of 7 bases. The length of the CDR3 is 12 residues. The germline CDR1 and CDR2 sequences are MNHEY and SVGEGT. The CDR3 DNA sequence: TGTGCCAGCAGCCGACAGAACTATGGCTACACCTTC. It encodes CASSRQNYGYTF.

The chain couples TRBV19 to TRBJ2-3; weak D call: TRBD1 (5 bases). The CDR3 loop spans 14 amino acids. Trimming took 5 bases from V and 2 from J, leaving 11 bases between them. CDR1 LNHDA and CDR2 SQIVND come from the germline V gene (reference sequence). The CDR3 loop is CASSRNRNTDTQYF. In nucleotides, the CDR3 is TGTGCCAGTAGTCGGAACAGGAACACAGATACGCAGTATTTT.

The chain combines TRBV7-2 with TRBJ2-2; 9 bases match TRBD1. The V and J ends lost 5 bases and 8 bases, in that order; junction bases with no gene match: 9. There are 15 residues in the CDR3. The germline V gene has CDR1 SGHTA and CDR2 FQGNSA. CDR3 sequence: CASSNRDRERGELFF. DNA of the CDR3: TGTGCCAGCAGCAACCGGGACAGGGAAAGGGGGGAGCTGTTTTTT.

The V call is TRBV7-9, the J call TRBJ2-3; 9 bases are a match to TRBD2. The J segment lost 8 bases and the V segment lost 2 bases, leaving 14 bases of the junction unmatched. Germline V lookup: CDR1 SEHNR, CDR2 FQNEAQ (reference sequence). The CDR3 has 17 amino acids. CDR3 sequence (DNA): TGTGCCAGCAGCTTACGGGCGGGAGGGAATTCCCCCGTTACGCAGTATTTT. This gives the protein CASSLRAGGNSPVTQYF.

This chain joins TRBV14 and TRBJ2-7, with D unclear. Germline CDR1 reads SGHDN; CDR2 reads FVKESK. Trimming took off 1 base at V and 3 bases at J, with 13 bases between the two ends. This CDR3 comprises 15 residues. The CDR3 sequence: CASSQVHHSHYEQYF. The CDR3 DNA follows: TGTGCCAGCAGCCAAGTTCATCACAGCCACTACGAGCAGTACTTC.

This chain joins TRBV5-1 and TRBJ1-4; no clear D gene. The V and J ends lost 3 bases and 4 bases respectively, with 7 bases between them. Germline CDR1 reads SGHRS; CDR2 reads YFSETQ. This CDR3 spans 13 amino acids. The CDR3 reads CASSSRSNEKLFF. The CDR3 DNA reads TGCGCCAGCAGCTCCCGGAGTAATGAAAAACTGTTTTTT.

The V and J genes are TRBV12-5 and TRBJ2-1; 7 bases line up with TRBD1. The CDR3 is 15 amino acids. In germline, CDR1 is LGHNT, CDR2 FRNRAP. Trimming removed 6 bases from V and 7 bases from J; junction bases left unmatched: 12. Here the CDR3 DNA reads TGTGCTAGTGGCCTCGATTGGACAGGCCGGAATGAGCAGTTCTTC. This sequence encodes CASGLDWTGRNEQFF.

The chain links TRBV6-6 to TRBJ2-7; D is tentatively TRBD1 or TRBD2 (5 bases each). Germline loops: CDR1 MNHNY, CDR2 SVGAGI (reference sequence). CDR3 size: 16 residues. Trimming pared 5 bases from V and 0 bases from J, leaving 17 bases between. CDR3 amino acids: CASSPLDGTVSYEQYF. The CDR3 nucleotides read TGTGCCAGCAGTCCTCTCGACGGGACGGTCTCCTACGAGCAGTACTTC.

The chain is built from TRBV3-1 (or the pseudogene TRBV3-2) and TRBJ1-2; 7 positions agree with TRBD1. Germline V CDR1 and CDR2: LGHDT, YNNKEL (reference sequence). V shed 1 base and J 8 bases; nucleotides not matched to a gene: 7. The CDR3 extends over 14 amino acids. CDR3 amino acids: CASSQGYRGGGYTF. CDR3 coding DNA: TGTGCCAGCAGCCAAGGTTACAGGGGTGGCGGCTACACCTTC.

This clone was observed once. The J gene is TRBJ2-7, the V gene TRBV3-1 (or the pseudogene TRBV3-2); TRBD2 might be the D (5 bases). Germline V gives CDR1 LGHDT, CDR2 YNNKEL (reference sequence). This CDR3 spans 12 amino acids. The germline V and J ends were trimmed by 4 bases and 9 bases, with 13 bases remaining between them. The DNA of the CDR3 is TGTGCCAGCAGCCCGGAAGGTCGGGGGCAGTACTTC. Protein sequence: CASSPEGRGQYF.